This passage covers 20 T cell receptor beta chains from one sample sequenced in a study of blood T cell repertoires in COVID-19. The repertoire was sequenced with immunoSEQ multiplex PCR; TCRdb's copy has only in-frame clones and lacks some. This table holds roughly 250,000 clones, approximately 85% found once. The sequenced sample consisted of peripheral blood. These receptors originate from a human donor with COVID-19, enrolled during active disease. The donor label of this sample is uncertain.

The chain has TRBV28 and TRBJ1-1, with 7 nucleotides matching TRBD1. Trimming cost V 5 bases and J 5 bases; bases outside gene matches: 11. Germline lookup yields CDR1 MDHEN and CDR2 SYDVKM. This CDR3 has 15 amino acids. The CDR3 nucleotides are TGTGCCAGCAGTACACCACAGGGGCGGGGAACTGAAGCTTTCTTT. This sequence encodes CASSTPQGRGTEAFF.

CDR3 loop: CASSPGSTYEQYF. CDR3 nucleotide sequence: TGTGCCAGCAGCCCCGGTTCAACTTACGAGCAGTACTTC. J is TRBJ2-7 and V is TRBV7-2; D gene uncertain. Germline V gene lookup returns CDR1 SGHTA and CDR2 FQGNSA. Deletions cut 5 bases from V and 4 bases from J, with 12 bases between. This CDR3 comprises 13 residues.

CDR3 in amino acids: CASSQERVGRGLGTEAFF. The CDR3 DNA reads as TGTGCCAGCAGCCAAGAGCGGGTGGGCAGGGGGCTGGGAACTGAAGCTTTCTTT. This sequence joins TRBV3-1 (or the pseudogene TRBV3-2) and TRBJ1-1; 8 bases align to TRBD1. The V gene's germline CDR1 is LGHDT and CDR2 YNNKEL (reference sequence). With 0 bases clipped from V and 5 bases from J, the junction kept 14 bases outside the gene matches. The CDR3 spans 18 residues.

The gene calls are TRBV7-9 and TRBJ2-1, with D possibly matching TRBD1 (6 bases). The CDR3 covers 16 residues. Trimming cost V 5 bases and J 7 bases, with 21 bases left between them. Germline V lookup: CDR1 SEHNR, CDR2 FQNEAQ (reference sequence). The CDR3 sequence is CASSPRGHRDRNEQFF. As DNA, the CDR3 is TGTGCCAGCAGCCCGAGGGGACACAGGGATCGAAATGAGCAGTTCTTC.

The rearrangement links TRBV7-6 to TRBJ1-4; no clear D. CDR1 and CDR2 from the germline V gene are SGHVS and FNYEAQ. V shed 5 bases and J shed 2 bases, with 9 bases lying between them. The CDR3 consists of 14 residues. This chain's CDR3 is CASSPISTNEKLFF. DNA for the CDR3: TGTGCCAGCAGCCCGATTAGTACTAATGAAAAACTGTTTTTT.

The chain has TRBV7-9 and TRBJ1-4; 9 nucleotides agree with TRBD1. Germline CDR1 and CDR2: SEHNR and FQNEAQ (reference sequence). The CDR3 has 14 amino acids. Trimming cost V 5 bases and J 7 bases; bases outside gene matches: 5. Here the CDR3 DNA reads TGTGCCAGCAGCCGGGACAGGGCTACTGAAAAACTGTTTTTT. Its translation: CASSRDRATEKLFF.

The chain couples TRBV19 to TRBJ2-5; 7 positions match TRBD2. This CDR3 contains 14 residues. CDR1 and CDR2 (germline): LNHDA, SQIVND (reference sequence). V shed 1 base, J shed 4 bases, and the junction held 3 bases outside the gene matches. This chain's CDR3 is CASSIAGGIETQYF. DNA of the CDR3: TGTGCCAGTAGTATAGCCGGGGGGATAGAGACCCAGTACTTC.

The CDR3 DNA reads TGTGCCAGCAGCTTAAGAGGCCCTAGCGGGAGAACTGATGAGCAGTTCTTC. This translates into CASSLRGPSGRTDEQFF. The chain has TRBV7-3 and TRBJ2-1; TRBD2 matches 10 bases. Trimming cost V 1 base and J 8 bases; bases outside gene matches: 11. This CDR3 is 17 amino acids long. CDR1 and CDR2 (germline): SGHTA, FQGTGA.

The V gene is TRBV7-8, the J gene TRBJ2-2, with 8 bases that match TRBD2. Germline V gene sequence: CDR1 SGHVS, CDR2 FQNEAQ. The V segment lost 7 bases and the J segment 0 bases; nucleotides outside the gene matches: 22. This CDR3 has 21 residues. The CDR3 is CASIPLPRLAGPLANTGELFF. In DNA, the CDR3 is TGTGCCAGCATCCCTCTGCCTAGGCTAGCGGGCCCGCTCGCGAACACCGGGGAGCTGTTTTTT.

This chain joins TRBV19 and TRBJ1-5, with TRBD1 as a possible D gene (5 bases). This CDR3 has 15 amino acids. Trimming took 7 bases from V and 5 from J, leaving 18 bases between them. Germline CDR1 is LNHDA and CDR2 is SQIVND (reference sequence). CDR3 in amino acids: CASTSAPGGDQPQHF. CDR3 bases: TGTGCCAGTACTTCAGCGCCGGGGGGTGATCAGCCCCAGCATTTT.

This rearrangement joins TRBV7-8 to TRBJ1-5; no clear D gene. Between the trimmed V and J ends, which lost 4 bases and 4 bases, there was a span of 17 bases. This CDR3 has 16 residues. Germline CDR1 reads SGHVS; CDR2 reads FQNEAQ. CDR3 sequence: CASSSPTPEGNQPQHF. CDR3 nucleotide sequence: TGTGCCAGCAGCTCACCGACACCAGAGGGTAATCAGCCCCAGCATTTT.

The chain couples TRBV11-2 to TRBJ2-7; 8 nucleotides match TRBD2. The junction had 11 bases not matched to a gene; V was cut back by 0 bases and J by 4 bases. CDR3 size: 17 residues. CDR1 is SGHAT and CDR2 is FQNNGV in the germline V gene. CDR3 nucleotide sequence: TGTGCCAGCAGCTTAGACGGGGCTAGCGGGTCCCTTTACGAGCAGTACTTC. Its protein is CASSLDGASGSLYEQYF.

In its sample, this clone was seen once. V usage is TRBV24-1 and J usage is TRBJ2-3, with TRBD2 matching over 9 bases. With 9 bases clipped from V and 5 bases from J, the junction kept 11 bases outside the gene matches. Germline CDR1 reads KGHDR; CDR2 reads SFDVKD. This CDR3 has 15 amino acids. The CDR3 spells CATGTNAGGGDTQYF. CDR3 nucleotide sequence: TGTGCCACCGGGACTAATGCGGGAGGGGGAGATACGCAGTATTTT.

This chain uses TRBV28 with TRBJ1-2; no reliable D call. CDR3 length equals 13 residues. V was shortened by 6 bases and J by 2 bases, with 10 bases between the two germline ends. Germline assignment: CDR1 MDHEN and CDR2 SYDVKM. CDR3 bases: TGTGCCAGCAGCCCCCCGGGGAACTATGGCTACACCTTC. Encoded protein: CASSPPGNYGYTF.

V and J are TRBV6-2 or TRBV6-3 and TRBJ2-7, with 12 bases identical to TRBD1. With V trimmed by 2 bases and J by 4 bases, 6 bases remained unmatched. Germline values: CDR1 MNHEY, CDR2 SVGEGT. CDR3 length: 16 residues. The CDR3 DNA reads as TGTGCCAGCAGTTACGGGGGACAGGGGGCGCGGTACGAGCAGTACTTC. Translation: CASSYGGQGARYEQYF.

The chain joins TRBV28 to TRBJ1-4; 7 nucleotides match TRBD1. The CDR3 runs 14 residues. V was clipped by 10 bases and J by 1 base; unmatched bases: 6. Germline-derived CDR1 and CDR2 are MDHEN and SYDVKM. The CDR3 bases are TGTGCCAACGCCAGACAGGGAACTAATGAAAAACTGTTTTTT. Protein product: CANARQGTNEKLFF. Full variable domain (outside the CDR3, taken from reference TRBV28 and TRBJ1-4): DVKVTQSSRYLVKRTGEKVFLECVQDMDHENMFWYRQDPGLGLRLIYFSYDVKMKEKGDIPEGYSVSREKKERFSLILESASTNQTSMYLCANARQGTNEKLFFGSGTQLSVL.

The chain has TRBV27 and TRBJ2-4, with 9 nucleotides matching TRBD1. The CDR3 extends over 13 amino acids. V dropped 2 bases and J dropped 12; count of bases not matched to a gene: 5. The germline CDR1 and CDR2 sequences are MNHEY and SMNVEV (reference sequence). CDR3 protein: CASSLRDRETQYF. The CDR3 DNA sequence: TGTGCCAGCAGTTTACGGGACAGGGAAACTCAGTACTTC.

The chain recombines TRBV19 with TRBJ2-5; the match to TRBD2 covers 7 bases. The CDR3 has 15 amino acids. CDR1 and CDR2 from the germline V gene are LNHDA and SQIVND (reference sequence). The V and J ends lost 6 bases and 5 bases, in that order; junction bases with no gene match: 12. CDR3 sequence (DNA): TGTGCCAGTAGCCGGGGGGACTCGGCCATTGAGACCCAGTACTTC. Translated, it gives CASSRGDSAIETQYF.

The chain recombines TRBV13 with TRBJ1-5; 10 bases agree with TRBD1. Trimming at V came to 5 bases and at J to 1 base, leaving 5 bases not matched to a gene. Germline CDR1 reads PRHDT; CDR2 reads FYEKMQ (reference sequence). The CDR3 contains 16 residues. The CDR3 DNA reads TGTGCCAGCAGCGCGCGGACAGGGGGAAGCAATCAGCCCCAGCATTTT. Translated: CASSARTGGSNQPQHF.

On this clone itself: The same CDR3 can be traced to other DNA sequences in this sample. The CDR3 spells CASSYRQGSNEKLFF. In DNA, the CDR3 is TGTGCCAGCAGTTACAGACAGGGGAGTAATGAAAAACTGTTTTTT. This rearrangement joins TRBV6-6 to TRBJ1-4; 8 bases line up with TRBD1. J was trimmed by 4 bases and V by 2 bases; bases with no gene match: 3. Germline V gene data show CDR1 as MNHNY and CDR2 as SVGAGI (reference sequence). This CDR3 is 15 amino acids long.